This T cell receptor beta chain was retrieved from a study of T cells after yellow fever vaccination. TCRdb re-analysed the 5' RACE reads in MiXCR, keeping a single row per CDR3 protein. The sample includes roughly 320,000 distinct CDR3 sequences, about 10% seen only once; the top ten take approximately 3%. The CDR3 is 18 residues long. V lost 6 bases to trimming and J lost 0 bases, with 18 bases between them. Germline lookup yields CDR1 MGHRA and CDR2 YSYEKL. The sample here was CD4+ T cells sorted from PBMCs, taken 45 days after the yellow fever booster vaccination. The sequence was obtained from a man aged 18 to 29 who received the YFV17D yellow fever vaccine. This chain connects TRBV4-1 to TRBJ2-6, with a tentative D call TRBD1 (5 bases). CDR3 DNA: TGCGCCAGCAGATCGATGGGCAGGGAACGCTCTGGGGCCAACGTCCTGACTTTC. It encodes CASRSMGRERSGANVLTF.